The rows below give T cell receptor beta chains drawn from one sample of a study of cytomegalovirus exposure and HLA in healthy donors. The table came from immunoSEQ multiplex PCR; TCRdb's copy has only in-frame clones and leaves some out. Of some 140,000 clones in the sample, about 80% are singletons; the top ten hold 9.5% to 15%. The sequenced sample was PBMCs. The receptors here all came from a man aged 25-40 years in good health and CMV-seropositive. CDR3s include the opening cysteine and the closing phenylalanine or tryptophan. A D gene is named only where the DNA matches it firmly. Some rows have no size entry. The others give once, few or many, or a class for an expanded clone.

D gene	CDR3 length	clone size	V gene	J gene	CDR3 protein	CDR3 DNA
TRBD1	13	few	TRBV10-3	TRBJ2-5	CAIRGQGQETQYF	TGTGCCATCAGGGGACAGGGTCAAGAGACCCAGTACTTC
.	13	.	TRBV7-2	TRBJ1-5	CASSGQFNQPQHF	TGTGCCAGCAGCGGACAGTTCAATCAGCCCCAGCATTTT
.	14	.	TRBV11-3	TRBJ2-3	CASSLAPGSDTQYF	TGTGCCAGCAGCTTAGCCCCAGGGTCGGATACGCAGTATTTT
TRBD2	15	.	TRBV5-4	TRBJ2-1	CASSSSGRARNEQFF	TGTGCCAGCAGCTCTAGCGGGAGGGCCCGCAATGAGCAGTTCTTC
.	16	.	TRBV5-1	TRBJ2-7	CASSLSPGVTSYEQYF	TGCGCCAGCAGCTTGAGCCCCGGGGTTACCTCCTACGAGCAGTACTTC
.	13	few	TRBV7-3	TRBJ1-1	CASSLTGYTEAFF	TGTGCCAGCAGCTTAACGGGCTACACTGAAGCTTTCTTT
.	14	.	TRBV6-1	TRBJ1-5	CASSENGPYYSKHF	TGTGCCAGCAGTGAAAATGGGCCGTATTACTCGAAGCATTTT
.	13	once	TRBV11-3	TRBJ1-1	CASSLGPATEAFF	TGTGCCAGCAGCTTAGGGCCCGCCACTGAAGCTTTCTTT
.	15	once	TRBV6-1	TRBJ2-5	CASSGGGPNQETQYF	TGTGCCAGCAGTGGGGGGGGGCCCAACCAAGAGACCCAGTACTTC
.	15	.	TRBV2	TRBJ2-1	CASERRPGSYNEQFF	TGTGCCAGCGAAAGAAGGCCGGGATCCTACAATGAGCAGTTCTTC
.	15	.	TRBV27	TRBJ1-5	CASSLSPQVGQPQHF	TGTGCCAGCAGTTTATCCCCGCAGGTCGGTCAGCCCCAGCATTTT
.	14	.	TRBV18	TRBJ2-7	CASSPYQGSGEQYF	TGTGCCAGCTCACCGTACCAGGGTTCTGGGGAGCAGTACTTC
.	18	.	TRBV25-1	TRBJ1-4	CASSEYMVADATNEKLFF	TGTGCCAGCAGTGAATATATGGTGGCAGATGCAACTAATGAAAAACTGTTTTTT
TRBD1	15	.	TRBV18	TRBJ2-7	CASSPGTGDSYEQYF	TGTGCCAGCTCACCTGGGACAGGCGACTCCTACGAGCAGTACTTC
.	16	.	TRBV9	TRBJ2-1	CASSVTGTGSYNEQFF	TGTGCCAGCAGCGTTACCGGGACTGGCTCCTACAATGAGCAGTTCTTC
TRBD1	13	.	TRBV5-1	TRBJ1-1	CASSSQGDTEAFF	TGCGCCAGCAGCTCTCAGGGGGACACTGAAGCTTTCTTT
.	16	.	TRBV12-5	TRBJ1-3	CASGLFGTGRENTIYF	TGTGCTAGTGGTTTGTTCGGAACAGGGAGGGAAAACACCATATATTTT
.	14	few	TRBV12-5	TRBJ2-5	CASALLGFEETQYF	TGTGCTAGTGCCCTGCTTGGCTTCGAAGAGACCCAGTACTTC
.	13	once	TRBV10-2	TRBJ1-1	CASSESPDSPAFF	TGCGCCAGCAGTGAGTCTCCTGACAGCCCAGCTTTCTTT
.	17	.	TRBV14	TRBJ2-2	CASSSRGGVLVTGELFF	TGTGCCAGCAGCTCCCGCGGAGGGGTACTAGTCACCGGGGAGCTGTTTTTT
.	13	.	TRBV5-4	TRBJ2-3	CASSLSGTDTQYF	TGTGCCAGCAGCTTATCGGGCACAGATACGCAGTATTTT
.	15	.	TRBV7-3	TRBJ2-2	CASSLFPTNTGELFF	TGTGCCAGCAGCTTATTCCCAACGAACACCGGGGAGCTGTTTTTT
TRBD1	13	.	TRBV5-1	TRBJ2-1	CASSSEGTGVFFF	TGCGCCAGCAGCTCGGAAGGGACAGGTGTTTTTTTCTTC
.	14	.	TRBV5-1	TRBJ1-2	CASSLEEVDYGYTF	TGCGCCAGCAGCTTGGAGGAGGTGGACTATGGCTACACCTTC
.	15	.	TRBV4-1	TRBJ2-7	CASSHPDAGTYEQYF	TGCGCCAGCAGCCATCCAGATGCGGGTACCTACGAGCAGTACTTC
TRBD1	15	.	TRBV4-2	TRBJ2-3	CASSPPGTGIDTQYF	TGTGCCAGCAGCCCTCCCGGGACAGGGATAGATACGCAGTATTTT
.	15	few	TRBV4-2	TRBJ2-1	CASSLALLAPNEQFF	TGTGCCAGCAGCCTTGCCCTTTTAGCGCCCAATGAGCAGTTCTTC
TRBD2	18	.	TRBV4-2	TRBJ2-5	CASSQGLRLAGLQETQYF	TGTGCCAGCAGCCAAGGACTAAGACTAGCCGGACTGCAAGAGACCCAGTACTTC
.	11	.	TRBV28	TRBJ1-1	CATTKNTEAFF	TGTGCCACCACAAAGAACACTGAAGCTTTCTTT
TRBD1	15	.	TRBV25-1	TRBJ2-7	CASSERGQGTYEQYF	TGTGCCAGCAGCGAACGGGGACAGGGCACCTACGAGCAGTACTTC
.	13	.	TRBV5-1	TRBJ2-3	CASSLPGTDTQYF	TGCGCCAGCAGCTTGCCGGGCACAGATACGCAGTATTTT
.	11	once	TRBV30	TRBJ1-2	CAWGPQGGYTF	TGTGCCTGGGGTCCGCAGGGTGGCTACACCTTC
TRBD2	15	.	TRBV10-3	TRBJ2-7	CAISGTSGRSYEQYF	TGTGCCATCAGTGGGACTAGCGGGAGGTCCTACGAGCAGTACTTC
TRBD2	15	.	TRBV7-6	TRBJ2-2	CASTSSSGTAGELFF	TGTGCCAGCACCTCGTCTAGCGGGACCGCCGGGGAGCTGTTTTTT
TRBD2	20	.	TRBV6-1	TRBJ2-7	CASSDLRLAGLPDRSYEQYF	TGTGCCAGCAGTGACTTACGACTAGCGGGACTCCCTGACCGCTCCTACGAGCAGTACTTC
TRBD2	18	.	TRBV27	TRBJ2-2	CASSSRRLAGVRTGELFF	TGTGCCAGCAGTTCCCGACGACTAGCGGGAGTCCGCACCGGGGAGCTGTTTTTT
TRBD1	16	.	TRBV7-2	TRBJ1-3	CASSLEGDSSGNTIYF	TGTGCCAGCAGCTTAGAGGGGGACAGCTCTGGAAACACCATATATTTT
TRBD1	15	few	TRBV15	TRBJ1-2	CATSMRQGATYGYTF	TGTGCCACCAGCATGCGACAGGGGGCTACCTATGGCTACACCTTC
.	16	.	TRBV5-1	TRBJ1-1	CASRPRTDYMNTEAFF	TGCGCCAGCAGACCAAGGACAGACTACATGAACACTGAAGCTTTCTTT
TRBD2	14	.	TRBV6-5	TRBJ2-3	CASSQREDVDTQYF	TGTGCCAGCAGTCAGCGGGAGGATGTAGATACGCAGTATTTT
TRBD1	14	.	TRBV27	TRBJ2-7	CASSYLDRVNEQYF	TGTGCCAGCAGTTACCTGGACAGGGTAAACGAGCAGTACTTC
TRBD2	15	.	TRBV2	TRBJ2-7	CASSLASGGSYEQYF	TGTGCCAGCAGTTTAGCTAGCGGGGGATCCTACGAGCAGTACTTC
TRBD1	16	.	TRBV5-6	TRBJ1-2	CASSLGPGQALWGYTF	TGTGCCAGCAGCTTGGGTCCGGGACAGGCCCTCTGGGGCTACACCTTC
.	15	.	TRBV29-1	TRBJ2-1	CSVEGRPGDNNEQFF	TGCAGCGTTGAAGGGCGTCCCGGGGATAACAATGAGCAGTTCTTC
TRBD2	14	.	TRBV2	TRBJ2-5	CASTLAGIQETQYF	TGTGCCAGCACGCTAGCGGGGATACAAGAGACCCAGTACTTC
.	11	.	TRBV10-3	TRBJ1-1	CAISADTEAFF	TGTGCCATCAGTGCGGACACTGAAGCTTTCTTT
.	13	.	TRBV5-6	TRBJ2-3	CASSLAAGDTQYF	TGTGCCAGCAGCTTGGCCGCGGGAGATACGCAGTATTTT
TRBD2	16	.	TRBV7-6	TRBJ2-1	CASSQRAGALDGEQFF	TGTGCCAGCAGCCAAAGAGCGGGAGCCCTTGATGGTGAGCAGTTCTTC
TRBD1	15	.	TRBV28	TRBJ1-5	CASILQGVWNQPQHF	TGTGCCAGCATCCTCCAGGGGGTATGGAATCAGCCCCAGCATTTT
.	15	.	TRBV13	TRBJ2-1	CASSLGISGGNEQFF	TGTGCCAGCAGCTTAGGCATTAGTGGGGGGAATGAGCAGTTCTTC
.	17	.	TRBV4-2	TRBJ2-5	CASSQSAGGGAQETQYF	TGTGCCAGCAGCCAATCGGCAGGAGGGGGGGCCCAAGAGACCCAGTACTTC
.	16	.	TRBV6-1	TRBJ1-1	CASSEVRNSMNTEAFF	TGTGCCAGCAGTGAAGTTCGGAACAGTATGAACACTGAAGCTTTCTTT
.	14	.	TRBV5-5	TRBJ1-2	CASGLSTGNYGYTF	TGTGCCAGCGGCCTGAGTACCGGGAACTATGGCTACACCTTC